One sample yielded the 21 T cell receptor beta chains listed below, sequenced in a study of cytomegalovirus exposure and HLA in healthy donors. Both 60 Vbeta primers and 13 Jbeta primers went into the PCR. Here immunoSEQ multiplex PCR was the method, and the copy in TCRdb shows in-frame clones only, minus some. The sample includes 99,000 or so clones, about 80% of them seen just once. The sequenced sample was PBMCs. The receptors originated from a man aged 60-69 years in good health and CMV-seropositive.

Regarding this clone: The same CDR3 can be traced to other DNA sequences in this sample. V and J are TRBV28 and TRBJ2-7; no firm D call. Germline loops: CDR1 MDHEN, CDR2 SYDVKM. V gave up 4 bases and J gave up 2 bases, with 3 bases separating them. CDR3 length equals 11 residues. CDR3 sequence: CASSSTYEQYF. The CDR3 DNA is TGTGCCAGCAGTTCCACCTACGAGCAGTACTTC.

As regards this clone: Different DNA sequences within this sample yield the same CDR3. This chain uses TRBV7-9 with TRBJ2-3, with D tentatively TRBD1 (6 bases). V lost 2 bases to trimming and J lost 2 bases, with 11 bases between them. The germline CDR1 and CDR2 sequences are SEHNR and FQNEAQ (reference sequence). CDR3 length: 15 residues. The CDR3 nucleotides read TGTGCCAGCAGCTTATTGGCAGGGGACACAGATACGCAGTATTTT. Encoded protein: CASSLLAGDTDTQYF.

The genes are TRBV27 and TRBJ2-7; D perhaps matches TRBD1 (5 bases). Germline V gene sequence: CDR1 MNHEY, CDR2 SMNVEV (reference sequence). V shed 3 bases and J shed 2 bases, with 11 bases lying between them. This CDR3 spans 14 amino acids. The CDR3 loop reads CASSFFQGTYEQYF. CDR3 in DNA: TGTGCCAGCAGTTTCTTCCAGGGAACCTACGAGCAGTACTTC.

This chain uses TRBV2 with TRBJ2-5; possible D gene TRBD1, 6 bases. With the DNA end fitting TRBJ2-7 better, the J assignment may be wrong. This CDR3 region has 12 residues. The germline CDR1 and CDR2 sequences are SNHLY and FYNNEI. CDR3 bases: TGTGCCAGCAGCCTCGGGACACCCGAGCAGTACTTC. It is translated as CASSLGTPEQYF.

J is TRBJ2-5 and V is TRBV14, with D possibly TRBD1 on 5 matching bases. Trimming cost V 0 bases and J 1 base, with 12 bases left between them. The germline gives CDR1 SGHDN, CDR2 FVKESK. The CDR3 has 16 amino acids. CDR3 amino acids: CASSQEGLGAQETQYF. For the CDR3, the DNA is TGTGCCAGCAGCCAAGAAGGCCTTGGGGCCCAAGAGACCCAGTACTTC.

This chain connects TRBV15 to TRBJ2-7; maybe TRBD1 (5 bases). V was cut by 1 base and J by 0 bases, with 13 bases left in between. The CDR3 length is 16 residues. The germline V gene has CDR1 LNHNV and CDR2 YYDKDF (reference sequence). The CDR3 sequence: CATSRGGSIRSYEQYF. CDR3 sequence (DNA): TGTGCCACCAGCAGAGGGGGCAGCATTCGCTCCTACGAGCAGTACTTC. Based on the CDR3 plus reference TRBV15 and TRBJ2-7, the full variable domain is DAMVIQNPRYQVTQFGKPVTLSCSQTLNHNVMYWYQQKSSQAPKLLFHYYDKDFNNEADTPDNFQSRRPNTSFCFLDIRSPGLGDTAMYLCATSRGGSIRSYEQYFGPGTRLTVT.

The DNA for the CDR3 is TGTGCCAGCAGCCAAACCCAGGTGGCGGGGGATACGCAGTATTTT. Amino acids: CASSQTQVAGDTQYF. This rearrangement joins TRBV6-4 to TRBJ2-3, with D maybe TRBD2 (6 bases). Trimming removed 6 bases from V and 6 bases from J, with 19 bases in between. Germline V gene data show CDR1 as MRHNA and CDR2 as SNTAGT. The CDR3 has 15 amino acids.

The sample holds one count of this clone. This rearrangement joins TRBV25-1 to TRBJ2-7; TRBD2 might be the D (5 bases). V was cut by 0 bases and J by 5 bases, with 8 bases left in between. The CDR3 is 13 amino acids. Germline assignment: CDR1 MGHDK and CDR2 SYGVNS. CDR3 nucleotides: TGTGCCAGCAGTGAATATTTGAGGGACGAGCAGTACTTC. Its protein is CASSEYLRDEQYF.

The chain couples TRBV7-9 to TRBJ2-1; 8 positions match TRBD2. Germline CDR1 reads SEHNR; CDR2 reads FQNEAQ (reference sequence). This CDR3 is 14 amino acids long. V dropped 5 bases and J dropped 4; count of bases not matched to a gene: 4. The CDR3 protein is CASSRGGGYNEQFF. The DNA for the CDR3 is TGTGCCAGCAGCCGGGGGGGCGGTTACAATGAGCAGTTCTTC.

DNA of the CDR3: TGCGCCAGCAGTGACCTGGGACTAGCGGGGGGGCTACGGGAGACCCAGTACTTC. Translating gives CASSDLGLAGGLRETQYF. The V call is TRBV10-1, the J call TRBJ2-5, with TRBD2 matching over 16 bases. The CDR3 contains 18 residues. Per the germline V gene, CDR1 is WNHNN and CDR2 is SYGVQD (reference sequence). V gave up 3 bases and J gave up 5 bases; unmatched junction bases: 9.

This chain uses TRBV14 with TRBJ2-7, with 9 nucleotides matching TRBD1. V shed 4 bases and J 3 bases; nucleotides not matched to a gene: 7. There are 15 residues in the CDR3. Germline CDR1 and CDR2: SGHDN and FVKESK. The CDR3 bases are TGTGCCAGCAGCCTCCCCGGGACAGGGATCTACGAGCAGTACTTC. Protein sequence: CASSLPGTGIYEQYF. The complete variable domain, with remaining parts taken from reference TRBV14 and TRBJ2-7, reads EAGVTQFPSHSVIEKGQTVTLRCDPISGHDNLYWYRRVMGKEIKFLLHFVKESKQDESGMPNNRFLAERTGGTYSTLKVQPAELEDSGVYFCASSLPGTGIYEQYFGPGTRLTVT.

The chain links TRBV27 to TRBJ2-4; D unclear. Germline-derived CDR1 and CDR2 are MNHEY and SMNVEV (reference sequence). Trimming took off 6 bases at V and 0 bases at J, with 9 bases between the two ends. The CDR3 loop spans 14 amino acids. CDR3 sequence (DNA): TGTGCCAGCAGGTTGTCTCTAGCCAAAAACATTCAGTACTTC. Its protein is CASRLSLAKNIQYF.

Only a few counts were recorded for this clone. The V and J genes are TRBV5-6 and TRBJ1-2; D remains ambiguous. The CDR3 consists of 16 residues. V lost 3 bases and J 4 bases, leaving 19 bases between the germline ends. Germline CDR1 and CDR2: SGHDT and YYEEEE. The DNA of the CDR3 is TGTGCCAGCAGCTCGTCCGGAGGGAGGGAGCTCTATGGCTACACCTTC. Its translation: CASSSSGGRELYGYTF.

The chain links TRBV4-3 to TRBJ2-3; 11 nucleotides match TRBD2. The CDR3 has 17 amino acids. From germline, CDR1 is LGHNA and CDR2 YSLEER. Trimming took 1 base from V and 3 from J; bases not matched to a gene: 6. As DNA, the CDR3 is TGCGCCAGCAGCCAAGTCTTAGCGGGAGGGTGGACAGATACGCAGTATTTT. It translates to CASSQVLAGGWTDTQYF.

The chain uses TRBV6-1 and TRBJ2-7; no clear D. In germline, CDR1 is MNHNS, CDR2 SASEGT. The CDR3 totals 15 residues. V gave up 8 bases and J gave up 0 bases, with 17 bases separating them. CDR3: CASGVGRKSSYEQYF. The CDR3 DNA is TGTGCCAGCGGTGTGGGCAGGAAGAGCTCCTACGAGCAGTACTTC.

V and J are TRBV6-1 and TRBJ2-5, with D possibly TRBD1 on 6 matching bases. The DNA end lines up better with TRBJ2-7; the J call may be wrong. The CDR3 is 13 residues long. In germline, CDR1 is MNHNS, CDR2 SASEGT. The CDR3 coding sequence is TGTGCCAGCAGCAACAGGGAGCCCTACGAGCAGTACTTC. The encoded protein is CASSNREPYEQYF.

This clone was observed a few times. The chain couples TRBV5-1 to TRBJ2-5; 7 nucleotides match TRBD1. The DNA end is more similar to TRBJ2-7, so the J call may be wrong. This CDR3 has 16 amino acids. Germline V gene lookup returns CDR1 SGHRS and CDR2 YFSETQ. Here the CDR3 DNA reads TGCGCCAGCAGCCGGGACAGAAATCCCCGTGAGTACGAGCAGTACTTC. Its translation is CASSRDRNPREYEQYF.

J is TRBJ1-5 and V is TRBV5-6, with a possible D match to TRBD1 (5 bases). Trimming left V 0 bases short and J 5 bases short, with 6 bases between. Germline-derived CDR1 and CDR2 are SGHDT and YYEEEE. The CDR3 has 13 amino acids. CDR3 in amino acids: CASSLGQYQPQHF. In nucleotides, the CDR3 is TGTGCCAGCAGCTTGGGACAGTATCAGCCCCAGCATTTT.

The J gene is TRBJ2-7, the V gene TRBV5-6, with TRBD1 matching 10 bases. V gave up 3 bases and J gave up 1 base; unmatched junction bases: 4. Per germline, CDR1 SGHDT and CDR2 YYEEEE. The CDR3 sequence is 15 residues long. The CDR3 loop is CASSSPGQGSYEQYF. The CDR3, as DNA: TGTGCCAGCAGCTCGCCGGGACAGGGGTCCTACGAGCAGTACTTC.

The chain employs TRBV27 and TRBJ2-7; 7 nucleotides match TRBD1. CDR3 length: 15 residues. J lost 3 bases, V lost 6 bases, and 11 bases had no gene match. From germline, CDR1 is MNHEY and CDR2 SMNVEV (reference sequence). CDR3 sequence reads: CASRRSTGPLYEQYF. In DNA, the CDR3 is TGTGCCAGCAGGAGGTCGACAGGGCCCCTCTACGAGCAGTACTTC.

This clone was recorded a few times. This sequence joins TRBV6-5 and TRBJ2-5; possibly TRBD2 for D (5 bases). The V end lost 2 bases, the J end lost 7 bases, and 8 bases lay between the germline ends. Germline V gene lookup returns CDR1 MNHEY and CDR2 SVGAGI. The CDR3 covers 12 residues. CDR3 coding DNA: TGTGCCAGCAGTTACCGTCGGGGGACCCAGTACTTC. Amino acids: CASSYRRGTQYF.